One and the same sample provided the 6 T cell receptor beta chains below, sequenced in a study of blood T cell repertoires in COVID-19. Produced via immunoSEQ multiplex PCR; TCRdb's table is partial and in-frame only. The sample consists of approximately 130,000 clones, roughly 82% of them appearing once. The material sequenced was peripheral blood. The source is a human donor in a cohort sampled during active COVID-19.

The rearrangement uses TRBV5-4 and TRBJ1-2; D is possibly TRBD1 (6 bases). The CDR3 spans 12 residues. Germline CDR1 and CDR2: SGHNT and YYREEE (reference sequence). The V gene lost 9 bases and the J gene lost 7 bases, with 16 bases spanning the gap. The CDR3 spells CATSSQGSGYTF. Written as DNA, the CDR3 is TGTGCCACCTCGAGTCAGGGGTCTGGCTACACCTTC.

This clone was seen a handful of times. The CDR3 region has the DNA TGTGCCGGCGAGAGCGGGGGGGCCTACAATGAGCAGTTCTTC. Protein: CAGESGGAYNEQFF. V and J are TRBV6-5 and TRBJ2-1, with 10 bases matching TRBD2. This CDR3 has 14 residues. CDR1 is MNHEY, CDR2 SVGAGI, per germline. Unmatched junction bases numbered 6, after V lost 11 bases and J lost 2 bases.

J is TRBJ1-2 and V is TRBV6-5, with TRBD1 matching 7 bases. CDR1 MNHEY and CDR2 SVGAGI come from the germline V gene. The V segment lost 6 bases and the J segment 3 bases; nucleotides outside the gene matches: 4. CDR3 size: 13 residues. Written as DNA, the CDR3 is TGTGCCAGCAGACCCGGACAGGACTATGGCTACACCTTC. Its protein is CASRPGQDYGYTF.

CDR3 coding DNA: TGTGCCAGCAGCCCAGGGGAACCGGGACAGGGATTTGGCTACACCTTC. Residues: CASSPGEPGQGFGYTF. The chain carries TRBV7-6 and TRBJ1-2, with 9 bases fitting TRBD1. The CDR3 loop spans 16 amino acids. Looked up from germline, CDR1 is SGHVS and CDR2 is FNYEAQ. V shed 5 bases, J shed 7 bases, and the junction held 14 bases outside the gene matches.

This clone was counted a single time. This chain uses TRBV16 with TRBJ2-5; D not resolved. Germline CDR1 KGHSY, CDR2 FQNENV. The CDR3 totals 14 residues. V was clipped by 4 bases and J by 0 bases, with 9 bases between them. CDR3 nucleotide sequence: TGTGCCAGCAGCCTTGGGCACAACCAAGAGACCCAGTACTTC. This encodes CASSLGHNQETQYF.

The CDR3 here is CASSPQGPGGETQYF. Written as DNA, the CDR3 is TGTGCCAGCTCACCGCAGGGGCCGGGTGGAGAGACCCAGTACTTC. The J gene is TRBJ2-5, the V gene TRBV18; possible D gene TRBD1, 6 bases. The CDR3 spans 15 residues. Trimming cost V 3 bases and J 4 bases, with 15 bases left between them. Germline V lookup: CDR1 KGHSH, CDR2 LQKENI.